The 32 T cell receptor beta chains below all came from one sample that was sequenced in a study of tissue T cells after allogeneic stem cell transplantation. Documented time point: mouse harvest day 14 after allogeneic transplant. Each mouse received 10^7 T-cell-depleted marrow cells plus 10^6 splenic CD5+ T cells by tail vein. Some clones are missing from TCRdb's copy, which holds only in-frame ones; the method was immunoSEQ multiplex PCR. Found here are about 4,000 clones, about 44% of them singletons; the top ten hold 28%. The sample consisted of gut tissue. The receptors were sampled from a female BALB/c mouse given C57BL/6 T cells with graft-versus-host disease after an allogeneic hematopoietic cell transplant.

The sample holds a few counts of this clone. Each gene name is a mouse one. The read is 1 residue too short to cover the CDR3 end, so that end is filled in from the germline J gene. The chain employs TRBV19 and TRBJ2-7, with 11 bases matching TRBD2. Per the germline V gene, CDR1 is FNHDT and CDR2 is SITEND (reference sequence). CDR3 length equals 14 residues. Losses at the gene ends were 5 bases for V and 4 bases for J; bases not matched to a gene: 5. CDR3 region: CASSTGTGGYEQYF. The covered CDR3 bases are TGTGCCAGCAGCACCGGGACTGGGGGTTATGAACAGTAC.

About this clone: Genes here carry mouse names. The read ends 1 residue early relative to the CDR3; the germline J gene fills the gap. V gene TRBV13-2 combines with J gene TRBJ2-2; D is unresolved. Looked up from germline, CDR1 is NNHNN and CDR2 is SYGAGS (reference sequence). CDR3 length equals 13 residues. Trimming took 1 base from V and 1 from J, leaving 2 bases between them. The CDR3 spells CASGDRNTGQLYF. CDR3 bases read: TGTGCCAGCGGTGATCGAAACACCGGGCAGCTCTAC.

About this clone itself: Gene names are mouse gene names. The CDR3 loop reads CASSLSPGNQAPLF. The DNA read from the CDR3 is TGTGCCAGCAGTCTGTCGCCCGGCAACCAGGCTCCGCTT. The rearrangement links TRBV26 to TRBJ1-5; D is undetermined. The read comes to an end 1 residue before the CDR3 does, leaving the germline J gene to fill in the end. V dropped 0 bases and J dropped 3 bases, with 6 bases sitting between them. The CDR3 spans 14 residues. CDR1 and CDR2 (germline): KGHPV, FQNQEV (reference sequence).

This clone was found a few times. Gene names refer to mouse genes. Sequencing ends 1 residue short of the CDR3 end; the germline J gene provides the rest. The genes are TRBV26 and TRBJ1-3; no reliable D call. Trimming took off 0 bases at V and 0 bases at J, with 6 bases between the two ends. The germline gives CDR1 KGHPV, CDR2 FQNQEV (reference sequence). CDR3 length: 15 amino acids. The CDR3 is CASSLSAGSGNTLYF. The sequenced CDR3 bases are TGTGCCAGCAGTCTGTCCGCAGGTTCTGGAAATACGCTCTAT.

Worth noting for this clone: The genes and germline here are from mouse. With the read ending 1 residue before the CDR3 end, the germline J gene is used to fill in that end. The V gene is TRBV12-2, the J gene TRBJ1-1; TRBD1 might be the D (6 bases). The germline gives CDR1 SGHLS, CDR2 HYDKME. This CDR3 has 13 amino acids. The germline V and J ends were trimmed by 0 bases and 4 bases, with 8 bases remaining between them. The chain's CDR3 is CASSLGTITEVFF. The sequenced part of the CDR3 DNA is TGTGCCAGCTCTCTCGGGACAATCACAGAAGTCTTC.

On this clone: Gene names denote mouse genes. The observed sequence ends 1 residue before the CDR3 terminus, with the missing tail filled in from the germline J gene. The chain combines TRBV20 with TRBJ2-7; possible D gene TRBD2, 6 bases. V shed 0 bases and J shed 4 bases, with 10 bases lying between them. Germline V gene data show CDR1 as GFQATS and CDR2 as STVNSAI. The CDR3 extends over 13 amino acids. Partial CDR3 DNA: TGTGGTGCTAGGGAGAGCTGGGGATATGAACAGTAC. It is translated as CGARESWGYEQY. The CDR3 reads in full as CGARESWGYEQYF.

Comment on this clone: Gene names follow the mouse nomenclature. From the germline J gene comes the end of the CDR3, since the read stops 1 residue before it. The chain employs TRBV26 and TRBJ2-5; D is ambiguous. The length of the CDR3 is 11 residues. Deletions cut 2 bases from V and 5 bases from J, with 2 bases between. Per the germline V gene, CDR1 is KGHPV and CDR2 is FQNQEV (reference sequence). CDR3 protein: CASSLGDTQYF. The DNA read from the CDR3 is TGTGCCAGCAGTCTGGGAGACACCCAGTAC.

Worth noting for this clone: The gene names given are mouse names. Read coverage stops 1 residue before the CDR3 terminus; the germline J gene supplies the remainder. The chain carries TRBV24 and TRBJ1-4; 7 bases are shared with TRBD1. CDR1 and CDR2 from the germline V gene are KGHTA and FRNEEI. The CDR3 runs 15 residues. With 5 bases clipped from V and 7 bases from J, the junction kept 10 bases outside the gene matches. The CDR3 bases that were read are TGTGCCAGCAGTTGCTCCGGGACAGAGGGCGAAAGATTATTT. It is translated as CASSCSGTEGERLF. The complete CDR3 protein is CASSCSGTEGERLFF.

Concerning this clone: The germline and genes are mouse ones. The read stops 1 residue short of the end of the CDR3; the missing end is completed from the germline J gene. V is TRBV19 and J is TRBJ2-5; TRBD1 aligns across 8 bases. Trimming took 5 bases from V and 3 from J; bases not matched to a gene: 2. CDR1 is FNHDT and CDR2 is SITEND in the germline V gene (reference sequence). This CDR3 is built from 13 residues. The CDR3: CASSRDRQDTQYF. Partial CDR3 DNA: TGTGCCAGCAGCCGGGACAGGCAAGACACCCAGTAC.

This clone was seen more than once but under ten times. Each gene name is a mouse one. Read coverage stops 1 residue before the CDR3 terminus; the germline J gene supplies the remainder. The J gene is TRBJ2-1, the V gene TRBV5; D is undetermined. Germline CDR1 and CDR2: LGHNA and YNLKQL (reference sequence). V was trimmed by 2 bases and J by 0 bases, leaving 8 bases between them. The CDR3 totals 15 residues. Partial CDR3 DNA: TGTGCCAGCAGCCAACCCTACACTAACTATGCTGAGCAGTTC. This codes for CASSQPYTNYAEQF. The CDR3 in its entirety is CASSQPYTNYAEQFF.

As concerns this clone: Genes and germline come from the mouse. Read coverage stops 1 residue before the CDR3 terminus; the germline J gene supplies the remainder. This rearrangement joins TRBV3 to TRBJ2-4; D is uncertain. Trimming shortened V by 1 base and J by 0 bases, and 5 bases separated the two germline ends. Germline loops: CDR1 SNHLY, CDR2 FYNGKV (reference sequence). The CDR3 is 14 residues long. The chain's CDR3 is CASSLEGSQNTLYF. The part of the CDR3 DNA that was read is TGTGCCAGCAGCTTAGAGGGAAGTCAAAACACCTTGTAC.

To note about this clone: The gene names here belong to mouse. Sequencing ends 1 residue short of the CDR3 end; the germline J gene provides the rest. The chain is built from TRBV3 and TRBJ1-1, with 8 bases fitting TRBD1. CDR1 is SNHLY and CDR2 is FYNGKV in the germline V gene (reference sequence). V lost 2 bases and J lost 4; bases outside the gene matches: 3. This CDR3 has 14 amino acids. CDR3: CASSLQGARTEVFF. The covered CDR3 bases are TGTGCCAGCAGCTTACAGGGGGCGCGCACAGAAGTCTTC.

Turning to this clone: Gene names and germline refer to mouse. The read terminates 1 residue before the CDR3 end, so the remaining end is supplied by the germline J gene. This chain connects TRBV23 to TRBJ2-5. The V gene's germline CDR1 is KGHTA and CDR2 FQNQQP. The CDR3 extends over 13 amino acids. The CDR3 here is CSSSQGSQDTQYF. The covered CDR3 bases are TGCTCCAGCAGTCAAGGATCCCAAGACACCCAGTAC.

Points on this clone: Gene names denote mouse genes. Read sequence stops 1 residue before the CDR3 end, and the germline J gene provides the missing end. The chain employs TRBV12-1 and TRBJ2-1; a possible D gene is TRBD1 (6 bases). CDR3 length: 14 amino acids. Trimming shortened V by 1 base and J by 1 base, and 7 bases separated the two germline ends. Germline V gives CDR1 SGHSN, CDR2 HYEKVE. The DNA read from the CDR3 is TGTGCCAGCTCTCTAGGACAGAACTATGCTGAGCAGTTC. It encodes CASSLGQNYAEQF. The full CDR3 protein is CASSLGQNYAEQFF.

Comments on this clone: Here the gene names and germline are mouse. CDR3 protein: CASSPTGGYAEQFF. The CDR3 DNA, read in part, is TGTGCCAGCTCTCCGACTGGGGGCTATGCTGAGCAGTTC. The rearrangement links TRBV12-2 to TRBJ2-1, with 9 bases lining up with TRBD2. From the germline J gene comes the end of the CDR3, since the read stops 1 residue before it. V shed 2 bases and J 3 bases; nucleotides not matched to a gene: 1. In germline, CDR1 is SGHLS, CDR2 HYDKME. The CDR3 has 14 amino acids.

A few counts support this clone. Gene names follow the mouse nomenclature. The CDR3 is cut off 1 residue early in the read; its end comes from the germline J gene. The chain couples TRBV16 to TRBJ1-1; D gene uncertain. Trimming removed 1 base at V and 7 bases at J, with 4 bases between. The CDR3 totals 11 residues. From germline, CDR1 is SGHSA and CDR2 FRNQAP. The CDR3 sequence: CASSLGGEVFF. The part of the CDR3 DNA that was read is TGTGCAAGCAGCTTAGGGGGAGAAGTCTTC.

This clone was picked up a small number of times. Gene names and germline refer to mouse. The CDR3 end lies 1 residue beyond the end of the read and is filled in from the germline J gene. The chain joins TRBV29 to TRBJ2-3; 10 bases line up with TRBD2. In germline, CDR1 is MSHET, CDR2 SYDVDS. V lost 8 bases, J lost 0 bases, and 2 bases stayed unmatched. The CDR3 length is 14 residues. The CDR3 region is CASGLGVSAETLYF. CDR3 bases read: TGTGCTAGCGGACTGGGGGTTAGTGCAGAAACGCTGTAT.

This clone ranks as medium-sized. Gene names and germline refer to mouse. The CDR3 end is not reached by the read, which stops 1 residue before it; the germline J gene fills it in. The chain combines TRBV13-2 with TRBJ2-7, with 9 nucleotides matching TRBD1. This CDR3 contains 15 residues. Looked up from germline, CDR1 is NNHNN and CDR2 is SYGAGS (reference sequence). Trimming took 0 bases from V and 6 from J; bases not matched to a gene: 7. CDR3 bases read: TGTGCCAGCGGTGATGCCCCCGGGACAGGGATTGAACAGTAC. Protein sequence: CASGDAPGTGIEQY. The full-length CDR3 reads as CASGDAPGTGIEQYF.

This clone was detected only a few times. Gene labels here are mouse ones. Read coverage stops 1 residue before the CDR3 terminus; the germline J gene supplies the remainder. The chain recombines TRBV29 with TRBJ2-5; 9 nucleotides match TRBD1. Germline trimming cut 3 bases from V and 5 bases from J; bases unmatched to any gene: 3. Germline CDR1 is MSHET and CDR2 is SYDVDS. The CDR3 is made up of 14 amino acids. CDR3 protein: CASSLGTGLDTQYF. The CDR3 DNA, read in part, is TGTGCTAGCAGTTTGGGGACAGGGCTAGACACCCAGTAC.

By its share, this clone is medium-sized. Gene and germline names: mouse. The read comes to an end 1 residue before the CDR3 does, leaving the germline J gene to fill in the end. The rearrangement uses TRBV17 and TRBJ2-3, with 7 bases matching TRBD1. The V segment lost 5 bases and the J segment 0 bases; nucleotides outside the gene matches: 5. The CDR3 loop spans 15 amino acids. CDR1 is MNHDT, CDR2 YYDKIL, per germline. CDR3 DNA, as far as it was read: TGTGCTAGCAGTCCGGGACAGAGTAGTGCAGAAACGCTGTAT. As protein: CASSPGQSSAETLY. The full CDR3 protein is CASSPGQSSAETLYF.

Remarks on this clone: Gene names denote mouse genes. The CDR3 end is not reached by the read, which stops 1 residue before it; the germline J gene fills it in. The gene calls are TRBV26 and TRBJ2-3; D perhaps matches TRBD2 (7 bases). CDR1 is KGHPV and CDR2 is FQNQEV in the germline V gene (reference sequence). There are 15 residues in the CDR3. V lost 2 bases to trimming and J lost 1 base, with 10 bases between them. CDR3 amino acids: CASSLGGRGAETLYF. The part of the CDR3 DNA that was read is TGTGCCAGCAGTCTGGGGGGGCGTGGTGCAGAAACGCTGTAT.

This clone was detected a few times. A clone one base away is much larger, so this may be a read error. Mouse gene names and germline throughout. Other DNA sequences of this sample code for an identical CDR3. Incomplete CDR3 DNA: TGTGCTAGCAGTATAACTGGGTATGAACAGTAC. It translates to CASSITGYEQY. The complete CDR3 sequence is CASSITGYEQYF. The chain couples TRBV19 to TRBJ2-7, with D perhaps TRBD2 (6 bases). The sequenced fragment ends 1 residue before the CDR3 boundary, so the rest is inferred from the germline J gene. CDR1 and CDR2 (germline): FNHDT, SITEND (reference sequence). This CDR3 is built from 12 residues.

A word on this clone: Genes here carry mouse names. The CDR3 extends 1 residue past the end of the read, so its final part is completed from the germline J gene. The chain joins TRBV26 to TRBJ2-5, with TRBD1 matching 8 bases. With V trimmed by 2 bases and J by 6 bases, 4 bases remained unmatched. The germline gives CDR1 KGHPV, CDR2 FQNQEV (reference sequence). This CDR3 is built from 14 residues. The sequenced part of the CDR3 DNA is TGTGCCAGCAGTCTGCGACAGGGGAAGGACACCCAGTAC. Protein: CASSLRQGKDTQY. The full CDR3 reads CASSLRQGKDTQYF.

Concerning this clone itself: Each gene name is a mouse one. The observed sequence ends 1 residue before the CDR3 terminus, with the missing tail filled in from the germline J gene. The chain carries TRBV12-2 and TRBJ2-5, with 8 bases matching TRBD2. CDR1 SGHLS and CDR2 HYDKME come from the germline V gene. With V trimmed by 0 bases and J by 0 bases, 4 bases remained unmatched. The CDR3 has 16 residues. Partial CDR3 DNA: TGTGCCAGCTCTCTCCGATGGGGGGGTAACCAAGACACCCAGTAC. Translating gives CASSLRWGGNQDTQY. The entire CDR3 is CASSLRWGGNQDTQYF. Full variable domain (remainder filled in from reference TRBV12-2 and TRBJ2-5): NSGVVQSPRYIIKGKGERSILKCIPISGHLSVAWYQQTQGQELKFFIQHYDKMERDKGNLPSRFSVQQFDDYHSEMNMSALELEDSAVYFCASSLRWGGNQDTQYFGPGTRLLVL.

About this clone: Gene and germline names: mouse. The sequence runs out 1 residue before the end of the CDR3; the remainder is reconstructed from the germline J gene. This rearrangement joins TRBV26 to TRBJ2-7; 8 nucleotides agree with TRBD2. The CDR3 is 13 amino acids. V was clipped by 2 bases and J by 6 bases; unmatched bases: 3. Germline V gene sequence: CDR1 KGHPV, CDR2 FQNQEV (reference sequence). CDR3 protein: CASSLRGGSEQYF. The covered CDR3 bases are TGTGCCAGCAGTCTGAGGGGGGGCAGTGAACAGTAC.

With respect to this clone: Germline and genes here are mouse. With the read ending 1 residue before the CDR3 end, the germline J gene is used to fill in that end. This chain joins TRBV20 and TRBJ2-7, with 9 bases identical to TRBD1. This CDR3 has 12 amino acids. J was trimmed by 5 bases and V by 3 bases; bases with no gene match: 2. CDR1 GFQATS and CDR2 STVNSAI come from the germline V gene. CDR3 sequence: CGASRTGDEQYF. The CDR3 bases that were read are TGTGGTGCTAGCAGGACAGGGGATGAACAGTAC.

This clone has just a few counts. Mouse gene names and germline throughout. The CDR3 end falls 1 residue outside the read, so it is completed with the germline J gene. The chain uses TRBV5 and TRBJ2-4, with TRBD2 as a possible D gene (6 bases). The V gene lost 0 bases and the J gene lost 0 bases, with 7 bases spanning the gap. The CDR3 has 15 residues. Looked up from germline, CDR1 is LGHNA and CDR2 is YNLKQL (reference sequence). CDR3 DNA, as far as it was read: TGTGCCAGCAGCCAAGAGTGGGGGAGTCAAAACACCTTGTAC. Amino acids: CASSQEWGSQNTLY. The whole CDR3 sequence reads CASSQEWGSQNTLYF.

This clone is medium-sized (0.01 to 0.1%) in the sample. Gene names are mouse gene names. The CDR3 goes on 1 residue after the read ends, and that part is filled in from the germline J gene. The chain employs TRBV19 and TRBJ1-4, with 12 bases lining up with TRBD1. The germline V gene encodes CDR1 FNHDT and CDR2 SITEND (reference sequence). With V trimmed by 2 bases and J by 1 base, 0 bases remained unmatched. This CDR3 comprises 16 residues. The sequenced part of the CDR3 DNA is TGTGCCAGCAGTATGGGACAGGGGGCTTCCAACGAAAGATTATTT. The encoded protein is CASSMGQGASNERLF. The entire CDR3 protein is CASSMGQGASNERLFF.

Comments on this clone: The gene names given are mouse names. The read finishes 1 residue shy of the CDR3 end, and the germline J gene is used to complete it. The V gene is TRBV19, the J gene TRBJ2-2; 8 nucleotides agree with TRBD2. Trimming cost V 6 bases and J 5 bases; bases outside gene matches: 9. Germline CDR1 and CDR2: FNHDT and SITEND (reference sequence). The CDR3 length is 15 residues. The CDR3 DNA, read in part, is TGTGCCAGCACCCTCCGGGGGGGGGCTACCGGGCAGCTCTAC. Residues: CASTLRGGATGQLY. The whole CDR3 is CASTLRGGATGQLYF. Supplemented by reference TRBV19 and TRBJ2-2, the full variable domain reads GGIITQTPKFLIGQEGQKLTLKCQQNFNHDTMYWYRQDSGKGLRLIYYSITENDLQKGDLSEGYDASREKKSSFSLTVTSAQKNEMAVFLCASTLRGGATGQLYFGEGSKLTVL.

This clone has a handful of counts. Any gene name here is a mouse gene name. CDR3 bases read: TGTGCCAGCTCCCCCTCTCAAAACACCTTGTAC. Its translation: CASSPSQNTLY. The full CDR3 protein is CASSPSQNTLYF. The rearrangement joins TRBV12-2 to TRBJ2-4; no clear D gene. The read falls 1 residue short of the CDR3 end, and the missing part is taken from the germline J gene. Trimming cost V 4 bases and J 2 bases, with 6 bases left between them. Germline lookup yields CDR1 SGHLS and CDR2 HYDKME. The CDR3 is 12 residues long.

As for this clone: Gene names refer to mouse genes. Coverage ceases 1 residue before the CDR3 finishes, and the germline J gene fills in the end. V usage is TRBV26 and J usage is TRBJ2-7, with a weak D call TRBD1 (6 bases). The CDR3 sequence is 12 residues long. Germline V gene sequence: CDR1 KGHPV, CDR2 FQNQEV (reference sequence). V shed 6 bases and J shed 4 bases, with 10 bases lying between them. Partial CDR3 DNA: TGTGCCAGCAGCCGACAGGAATATGAACAGTAC. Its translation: CASSRQEYEQY. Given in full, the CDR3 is CASSRQEYEQYF.

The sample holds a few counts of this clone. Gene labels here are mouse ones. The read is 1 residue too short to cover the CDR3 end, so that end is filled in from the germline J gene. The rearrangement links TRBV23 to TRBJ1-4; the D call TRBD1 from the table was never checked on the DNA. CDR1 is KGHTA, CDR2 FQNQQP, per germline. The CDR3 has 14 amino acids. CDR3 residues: CSSSQGQGNERLFF. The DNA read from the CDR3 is TGCTCCAGCAGTCAGGGCCAGGGCAACGAAAGATTATTT.